These 4 T cell receptor beta chains originate from one sample sequenced in a study of shared clonotypes between healthy human individuals (dated by TCRdb to the early 2020s). The library was made by the immunoSEQ multiplex PCR assay. Held by TCRdb, this immuneACCESS table contains in-frame sequences only and omits some clones. Under half of the omission traces to an unresolved V gene where checked; the cause of the rest is unknown. The sample contains around 2.5 million clones, roughly 93% of them found a single time. Together, the top ten hold more than 0.35% of the sample. Sequences were obtained from naive CD4+ T cells from PBMCs. The meaning of the sample's cell subset or site label: CD45RA+ positively selected. The receptors were sampled from a man aged 18 to 29 in good health. Some clones in this sample may be carry-over from other donors' samples.

This rearrangement joins TRBV15 to TRBJ2-4; 9 bases map to TRBD1. The trim removed 5 bases at V and 8 bases at J, leaving 10 bases unmatched. CDR1 and CDR2 (germline): LNHNV, YYDKDF (reference sequence). The CDR3 extends over 15 amino acids. In DNA, the CDR3 is TGTGCCACCAGCGCTTCCGGGACAGGGAGGTACATTCAGTACTTC. This encodes CATSASGTGRYIQYF.

The V and J genes are TRBV7-9 and TRBJ2-1; 8 nucleotides align to TRBD1. This CDR3 has 15 residues. Germline V gives CDR1 SEHNR, CDR2 FQNEAQ (reference sequence). Unmatched junction bases numbered 9, after V lost 5 bases and J lost 6 bases. This CDR3 reads CASSLPGQVPNEQFF. The CDR3 DNA sequence: TGTGCCAGCAGCCTACCGGGACAGGTGCCCAATGAGCAGTTCTTC.

Notes on this clone: Distinct nucleotide sequences in the sample also encode this CDR3. The CDR3 coding sequence is TGTGCCAGCAGTCTCGGGGGGGAGAACTATGGCTACACCTTC. Amino acids: CASSLGGENYGYTF. The rearrangement links TRBV28 to TRBJ1-2, with a tentative D call TRBD1 (5 bases). CDR1 MDHEN and CDR2 SYDVKM come from the germline V gene. This CDR3 is 14 amino acids long. V was shortened by 5 bases and J by 2 bases, with 12 bases between the two germline ends.

The CDR3: CASSQTGFYNEQFF. The CDR3 nucleotides read TGTGCCAGCAGTCAGACAGGGTTTTACAATGAGCAGTTCTTC. The chain couples TRBV7-2 to TRBJ2-1; 7 nucleotides line up with TRBD1. The CDR3 consists of 14 residues. Trimming removed 6 bases from V and 4 bases from J; junction bases left unmatched: 6. Germline CDR1 reads SGHTA; CDR2 reads FQGNSA.